The next 23 T cell receptor beta chains were all read from a single sample in a study of T-cell reconstitution after alpha-beta-depleted transplantation in children. During its preparation, the TCRbeta library received unique molecular identifiers. From the PCR reads, TCRdb called clonotypes with MiXCR, one entry per CDR3 protein. The table has hundreds of thousands of distinct CDR3 sequences, about an eighth seen once. This material consisted of PBMCs, taken before TCRalphabeta/CD19-depleted stem cell transplant. The receptors stem from a girl aged 2 to 10 with congenital amegakaryocytic thrombocytopenia, due to receive a stem cell transplant.

J is TRBJ2-2 and V is TRBV4-1; TRBD2 agrees at 9 bases. Germline V gene lookup returns CDR1 MGHRA and CDR2 YSYEKL. This CDR3 has 19 residues. J gave up 5 bases and V 4 bases, and 17 bases lay outside the gene matches. Written as DNA, the CDR3 is TGCGCCAGCAGCCCCTCCGGGACTAGCCGTCTAAGCCTAACCGGGGAGCTGTTTTTT. Its translation: CASSPSGTSRLSLTGELFF.

The chain joins TRBV12-3 or TRBV12-4 to TRBJ2-1; D is possibly TRBD1 (6 bases). V was pared by 5 bases and J by 3 bases, with 8 bases between. This CDR3 comprises 13 residues. The CDR3 region has the DNA TGTGCCAGCAGTCGGGACAACTACAATGAGCAGTTCTTC. This sequence encodes CASSRDNYNEQFF.

The sample holds a few counts of this clonotype. The chain has TRBV11-1 and TRBJ2-3, with 7 bases matching TRBD2. Germline-derived CDR1 and CDR2 are SGHAT and FQDESV (reference sequence). J was trimmed by 3 bases and V by 7 bases; bases with no gene match: 10. There are 15 residues in the CDR3. The chain's CDR3 is CASTRGGPGTDTQYF. In DNA form, the CDR3 reads TGTGCCAGCACAAGGGGAGGGCCTGGTACAGATACGCAGTATTTT.

The J gene is TRBJ2-7, the V gene TRBV20-1; 10 bases map to TRBD2. The CDR3 is 15 residues long. The germline V gene has CDR1 DFQATT and CDR2 SNEGSKA (reference sequence). Unmatched junction bases numbered 7, after V lost 0 bases and J lost 5 bases. CDR3 residues: CSARETASGSHEQYF. CDR3 sequence (DNA): TGCAGTGCTAGAGAGACCGCTAGCGGGAGCCACGAGCAGTACTTC.

This clonotype was found many times. The chain couples TRBV7-6 to TRBJ2-2; D tentatively reads TRBD1 or TRBD2 (6 bases each). Germline CDR1 is SGHVS and CDR2 is FNYEAQ. This CDR3 is built from 16 residues. The ends were cut back, 5 bases at V and 6 bases at J, with 19 bases in the middle. The CDR3 DNA is TGTGCCAGCAGCCCGGTGGGGGGCGGGAATGCCGGGGAGCTGTTTTTT. Protein product: CASSPVGGGNAGELFF.

V gene TRBV10-3 combines with J gene TRBJ2-7; D is unclear. Between the trimmed V and J ends, which lost 8 bases and 3 bases, there was a span of 14 bases. The germline gives CDR1 ENHRY, CDR2 SYGVKD. This CDR3 is built from 13 residues. The CDR3 DNA reads as TGTGCCATCGGTGGCTCGTCCGGCTACGAGCAGTACTTC. Its translation: CAIGGSSGYEQYF.

This clonotype showed up just a few times. The chain uses TRBV7-9 and TRBJ2-7, with D perhaps TRBD1 (6 bases). Per the germline V gene, CDR1 is SEHNR and CDR2 is FQNEAQ (reference sequence). V lost 0 bases and J 2 bases, leaving 14 bases between the germline ends. This CDR3 contains 16 residues. In DNA form, the CDR3 reads TGTGCCAGCAGCTTAGCGGACAGTCTTCCTCCCTACGAGCAGTACTTC. Protein product: CASSLADSLPPYEQYF.

This clonotype was found many times. The chain joins TRBV20-1 to TRBJ2-2, with D possibly TRBD2 on 5 matching bases. V was pared by 0 bases and J by 4 bases, with 12 bases between. The CDR3 extends over 15 amino acids. Germline-derived CDR1 and CDR2 are DFQATT and SNEGSKA (reference sequence). The CDR3 DNA sequence: TGCAGTGCTAGAGATGGGCGGGCAGCCACCGGGGAGCTGTTTTTT. Translation gives CSARDGRAATGELFF.

The table lists this clonotype with many counts. The chain recombines TRBV6-1 with TRBJ2-3; 7 positions match TRBD2. The CDR3 sequence is 17 residues long. CDR1 and CDR2 from the germline V gene are MNHNS and SASEGT. The junction had 16 bases not matched to a gene; V was cut back by 6 bases and J by 4 bases. As DNA, the CDR3 is TGTGCCAGCAGCCAAGCGGGACTCCCGGGTGGGTCAGATACGCAGTATTTT. Its translation: CASSQAGLPGGSDTQYF.

The rearrangement joins TRBV6-5 to TRBJ2-2; D gene unclear. Trimming removed 2 bases from V and 6 bases from J, with 13 bases in between. The CDR3 is 15 amino acids. Germline CDR1 reads MNHEY; CDR2 reads SVGAGI. This CDR3 reads CASSYDSFRAGELFF. As DNA, the CDR3 is TGTGCCAGCAGTTACGATAGTTTCCGGGCCGGGGAGCTGTTTTTT.

This clonotype was seen a few times. The rearrangement uses TRBV19 and TRBJ2-1; no clear D gene. The germline V and J ends were trimmed by 8 bases and 4 bases, with 12 bases remaining between them. Germline CDR1 is LNHDA and CDR2 is SQIVND (reference sequence). The CDR3 contains 13 residues. In nucleotides, the CDR3 is TGTGCCAGTGAGAATAGAGGATACAATGAGCAGTTCTTC. It translates to CASENRGYNEQFF.

This clonotype was seen ten or more times. The J gene is TRBJ1-1, the V gene TRBV20-1; D unclear. The CDR3 runs to 9 residues. V gave up 5 bases and J gave up 10 bases, with 8 bases separating them. CDR1 and CDR2 from the germline V gene are DFQATT and SNEGSKA (reference sequence). This CDR3 is CSAGPGAFF. The CDR3 DNA is TGCAGTGCTGGGCCGGGAGCTTTCTTT.

This clonotype was seen many times. This chain uses TRBV14 with TRBJ2-7; no firm D call. The germline CDR1 and CDR2 sequences are SGHDN and FVKESK. Trimming removed 0 bases at V and 2 bases at J, with 5 bases between. The CDR3 has 13 residues. The CDR3 region has the DNA TGTGCCAGCAGCCAAGACCTACCCTACGAGCAGTACTTC. Translated: CASSQDLPYEQYF.

This clonotype has ten or more counts. The gene calls are TRBV6-2 or TRBV6-3 and TRBJ2-2; 7 bases align to TRBD2. Germline-derived CDR1 and CDR2 are MNHEY and SVGEGT. The CDR3 is 19 residues long. Losses at the gene ends were 0 bases for V and 1 base for J; bases not matched to a gene: 11. CDR3 nucleotides: TGTGCCAGCAGTTACTCGAATCCCCTAGCGGTCGTGAACACCGGGGAGCTGTTTTTT. This gives the protein CASSYSNPLAVVNTGELFF.

About this clonotype: This could be a read error, since a much larger clone is one nucleotide away. CDR3 DNA sequence: TGCAGTGCTAGTTCTGGGAACTATGGCTACCCCTTC. Encoded protein: CSASSGNYGYPF. The chain carries TRBV20-1 and TRBJ1-2; D unresolved. Per the germline V gene, CDR1 is DFQATT and CDR2 is SNEGSKA (reference sequence). The CDR3 runs to 12 residues.

This clonotype appeared a few times. This chain links TRBV7-8 with TRBJ2-1, with TRBD2 identical over 7 bases. V was clipped by 5 bases and J by 2 bases; unmatched bases: 6. The CDR3 is 15 residues long. From germline, CDR1 is SGHVS and CDR2 FQNEAQ. This CDR3 is CASSTPGTTYNEQFF. CDR3 DNA sequence: TGTGCCAGCAGCACGCCCGGGACTACCTACAATGAGCAGTTCTTC.

This clonotype was recorded at least ten times. This sequence joins TRBV12-3 or TRBV12-4 and TRBJ2-1, with D perhaps TRBD2 (6 bases). V was pared by 3 bases and J by 10 bases, with 22 bases between. The CDR3 totals 16 residues. CDR3 in amino acids: CASSLEGGPRLEEQFF. The CDR3 nucleotides are TGTGCCAGCAGTTTGGAGGGCGGACCCCGATTAGAGGAGCAGTTCTTC.

There are a few counts of this clonotype. V and J are TRBV12-3 or TRBV12-4 and TRBJ1-5; D is undetermined. The CDR3 is 16 amino acids. The germline V and J ends were trimmed by 5 bases and 2 bases, with 16 bases remaining between them. The CDR3 reads CASSPLSGMGNQPQHF. The CDR3 bases are TGTGCCAGCAGTCCCTTAAGCGGGATGGGCAATCAGCCCCAGCATTTT.

This CDR3 reads CASSLLREGRLSPDTQYF. The CDR3 DNA follows: TGCGCCAGCTCCCTCCTCCGCGAAGGACGGTTGTCCCCAGATACGCAGTATTTT. The V gene is TRBV5-1, the J gene TRBJ2-3; D uncertain. The CDR3 consists of 18 residues. Per the germline V gene, CDR1 is SGHRS and CDR2 is YFSETQ. V lost 7 bases and J lost 4, with 28 bases in between.

There are a few counts of this clonotype. The chain uses TRBV15 and TRBJ1-2; D unclear. The CDR3 has 15 amino acids. CDR1 is LNHNV, CDR2 YYDKDF, per germline (reference sequence). V lost 1 base and J lost 7, with 16 bases in between. DNA of the CDR3: TGTGCCACCAGCAGAGTTGGGCCGAACCTTCTTGGCTACACCTTC. The encoded protein is CATSRVGPNLLGYTF.

This clonotype was counted many times. The gene calls are TRBV10-3 and TRBJ1-6, with a weak D call TRBD1 (5 bases). CDR1 is ENHRY, CDR2 SYGVKD, per germline. The CDR3 is 14 residues long. V was trimmed by 3 bases and J by 10 bases, leaving 13 bases between them. In DNA, the CDR3 is TGTGCCATCAGTGATCCAGGGCCGGACTCACCCCTCCACTTT. Protein: CAISDPGPDSPLHF.

In this sample, this clonotype turned up many times. The chain has TRBV4-1 and TRBJ2-7; TRBD1 is a possible D gene (5 bases). Germline lookup yields CDR1 MGHRA and CDR2 YSYEKL. Trimming cost V 0 bases and J 3 bases, with 15 bases left between them. The CDR3 runs 16 residues. Here the CDR3 DNA reads TGCGCCAGCAGCCAAGATCAGGGCGGCACTCACTACGAGCAGTACTTC. This codes for CASSQDQGGTHYEQYF.

This chain connects TRBV7-2 to TRBJ2-5, with 9 positions matching TRBD2. Germline V gives CDR1 SGHTA, CDR2 FQGNSA. This CDR3 has 17 amino acids. V trimming: 5 bases; J trimming: 4 bases; junction bases outside the gene matches: 14. The DNA of the CDR3 is TGTGCCAGCAGCCCACGTAGCGGGAGTGTGAGTCGAGAGACCCAGTACTTC. This gives the protein CASSPRSGSVSRETQYF. The variable domain in full, with the rest retrieved from reference TRBV7-2 and TRBJ2-5, is GAGVSQSPSNKVTEKGKDVELRCDPISGHTALYWYRQSLGQGLEFLIYFQGNSAPDKSGLPSDRFSAERTGGSVSTLTIQRTQQEDSAVYLCASSPRSGSVSRETQYFGPGTRLLVL.